A selection of T cell receptor beta chains follows, all from one sample in a study of long-term antiretroviral therapy in people with HIV. Using immunoSEQ multiplex PCR, the repertoire was profiled, and TCRdb retains in-frame clones only, with some absent. The data contain 28,000 or so clones, 84% of them singletons. The starting material was unsorted PBMCs, obtained 0.4 years after starting antiretroviral therapy. The receptors stem from a man between 18 and 35 years old with HIV. Both conserved end residues are part of each CDR3. A D gene is named only where the DNA matches it firmly.

TRBD1 TRBV19 CASSRGTAYEQYF
TRBD1 TRBV28 CASSPTGDGGNQPQHF
NA TRBV4-3 CASSQKRSLNTEAFF
NA TRBV7-6 CASSFSTEGTSTNEKLFF
NA TRBV2 CASRVQENTEAFF
NA TRBV6-5 CATGPFSYEQYF
NA TRBV5-4 CASSRRDTEAFF
NA TRBV6-1 CASSEEARGAYNEQFF
TRBD2 TRBV6-4 CASSDSGTSGTDTQYF
TRBD2 TRBV28 CASSPGLAGYYEQYF
NA TRBV28 CASSPPQEGADTQYF
NA TRBV5-1 CASTVGASSYEQYF
NA TRBV7-8 CASSLWSSGNEQFF
NA TRBV5-6 CASSLGTYTGELFF
TRBD2 TRBV28 CASSLSREGVYEQYF
TRBD1 TRBV14 CASSGLDRGPDGELFF
NA TRBV4-1 CASSQVQGVGTDTQYF
NA TRBV4-3 CASSQAFVSSYEQYF
NA TRBV5-1 CASSLRPSYPTEAFF